The T cell receptor (beta chain) described here comes from a study of neurological immune-mediated disorders. Study-wide results and limits: HTLV-1-associated myelopathy had the most TCR clonal expansion, and multiple sclerosis had the least, less than healthy controls. None of the CDR3 amino acid sequences found in expanded clones was shared across subjects. This suggests that the TCR-beta repertoires were private in all groups.

With 10-nucleotide random UMIs included, cDNA was synthesized by 5'RACE. Every sequencing run produced over 200 million TCR-beta sequences, and the sequences from any one run covered 15-18 subjects. Each CDR3 protein is one row after TCRdb ran MiXCR on the 5' RACE reads. The sample has around 15,000 distinct CDR3 sequences; over 12% are singletons. Notes on this clonotype: As yet, its antigen is unknown.

V was pared by 5 bases and J by 1 base, with 7 bases of the junction left unmatched. CDR1 and CDR2 from the germline V gene are SGHVS and FNYEAQ. This CDR3 spans 15 amino acids. The chain has TRBV7-6 and TRBJ1-1; 7 bases match TRBD1. Sequencing input: PBMCs. This sequence was found in a man aged 60 to 75 with HTLV-1-associated myelopathy (HAM/TSP). The CDR3 sequence: CASSLFRGGNTEAFF. In DNA form, the CDR3 reads TGTGCCAGCAGCCTATTCAGGGGGGGGAACACTGAAGCTTTCTTT.